The 32 T cell receptor beta chains reported below all come from one sample, sequenced in a study of response to subunit inactivated influenza vaccine. TCRdb re-derived calls from the RT-PCR reads in MiXCR, one entry per CDR3 protein. The table includes some 600,000 distinct CDR3 sequences, around 13% detected once. The sample consisted of PBMCs from blood, taken 14 to 15 days before vaccination. The receptors originated from a man aged 45-65 years who received an inactivated influenza vaccine.

This clonotype was seen more than once but under ten times. V is TRBV9 and J is TRBJ2-2, with D possibly TRBD1 on 5 matching bases. V was pared by 0 bases and J by 6 bases, with 9 bases between. The germline gives CDR1 SGDLS, CDR2 YYNGEE. This CDR3 comprises 14 residues. The CDR3 reads CASSVEGRAGELFF. Here the CDR3 DNA reads TGTGCCAGCAGCGTAGAGGGCAGGGCCGGGGAGCTGTTTTTT.

About this clonotype itself: A junction end diverges from the germline sequence, so it may reflect a read error. The CDR3 DNA reads as TGTGCCAGCAGCTTGTCCCGTACGGTAGGACAACAATCCTTT. Translating it yields CASSLSRTVGQQSF. The chain recombines TRBV11-2 with TRBJ1-4, with D possibly matching TRBD1 (5 bases). The CDR3 spans 14 residues. Germline V gene sequence: CDR1 SGHAT, CDR2 FQNNGV.

In this sample, this clonotype turned up many times. The rearrangement uses TRBV4-3 and TRBJ1-5; 7 nucleotides align to TRBD1. Germline V lookup: CDR1 LGHNA, CDR2 YSLEER. The CDR3 totals 15 residues. V shed 4 bases and J 7 bases; nucleotides not matched to a gene: 10. The CDR3 DNA sequence: TGCGCCAGCAGCCGGAACAGGGGAAGCGGACAGCCCCAGCATTTT. This encodes CASSRNRGSGQPQHF.

About this clonotype itself: This may be a read error: a much more frequent sequence differs by one nucleotide. The V and J genes are TRBV12-3 or TRBV12-4 and TRBJ2-1; maybe TRBD2 (6 bases). CDR3 size: 12 residues. CDR3 protein: CTSSLAVGYQFF. The CDR3 nucleotides read TGTACCAGCAGTTTAGCGGTGGGATATCAGTTCTTC.

This clonotype has a handful of counts. The chain combines TRBV20-1 with TRBJ2-4; D possibly matches TRBD1 or TRBD2 (5 bases each). The CDR3 is made up of 14 amino acids. Trimming took off 3 bases at V and 5 bases at J, with 14 bases between the two ends. The germline gives CDR1 DFQATT, CDR2 SNEGSKA (reference sequence). In DNA, the CDR3 is TGCAGTGCTAGGTCGGGGCCTAGTGAAAACATTCAGTACTTC. As protein: CSARSGPSENIQYF.

Many counts were recorded for this clonotype. The chain carries TRBV12-3 or TRBV12-4 and TRBJ2-5; 8 positions agree with TRBD2. Unmatched junction bases numbered 15, after V lost 5 bases and J lost 4 bases. This CDR3 has 17 residues. CDR3 DNA sequence: TGTGCCAGCAGTGCCTCTAGTGAGACCGCGGGGGGAGAGACCCAGTACTTC. Translated, it gives CASSASSETAGGETQYF.

This clonotype was picked up many times. This rearrangement joins TRBV28 to TRBJ1-1; unclear D gene. V was trimmed by 6 bases and J by 4 bases, leaving 15 bases between them. CDR3 length: 14 amino acids. Germline V gives CDR1 MDHEN, CDR2 SYDVKM. Written as DNA, the CDR3 is TGTGCCAGCAGCGGACCCCAAAAGGGCACTGAAGCTTTCTTT. Amino acid sequence: CASSGPQKGTEAFF.

This clonotype was seen at least ten times. V is TRBV10-3 and J is TRBJ2-7; tentative D call: TRBD1 (5 bases). This CDR3 has 15 amino acids. Between the trimmed V and J ends, which lost 3 bases and 0 bases, there was a span of 12 bases. The germline V gene has CDR1 ENHRY and CDR2 SYGVKD. For the CDR3, the DNA is TGTGCCATCAGTGAATTGGGGCAGGGCTCCTACGAGCAGTACTTC. It specifies CAISELGQGSYEQYF.

CDR3 region: CASSWRQTNYGYTF. Written as DNA, the CDR3 is TGTGCCAGCAGCTGGAGACAGACTAACTATGGCTACACCTTC. This chain uses TRBV11-2 with TRBJ1-2; possible D gene TRBD1, 5 bases. Per germline, CDR1 SGHAT and CDR2 FQNNGV. V gave up 4 bases and J gave up 0 bases, with 9 bases separating them. The CDR3 is 14 residues long.

The genes are TRBV6-2 or TRBV6-3 and TRBJ2-2; D not resolved. Trimming shortened V by 1 base and J by 4 bases, and 7 bases separated the two germline ends. Per the germline V gene, CDR1 is MNHEY and CDR2 is SVGEGT. CDR3 length: 14 amino acids. DNA of the CDR3: TGTGCCAGCAGTTACTATACAATCACCGGGGAGCTGTTTTTT. Encoded protein: CASSYYTITGELFF.

This clonotype was seen more than once but under ten times. The CDR3 sequence: CASSSGPGYNEQFF. The CDR3 DNA reads as TGTGCCAGCAGCTCTGGACCCGGCTACAATGAGCAGTTCTTC. V and J are TRBV7-9 and TRBJ2-1; D call uncertain. With 4 bases removed from V and 3 bases from J, the gap between germline ends came to 10 bases. The CDR3 totals 14 residues. Germline V gene data show CDR1 as SEHNR and CDR2 as FQNEAQ (reference sequence).

The chain is built from TRBV11-2 and TRBJ2-1; TRBD1 agrees at 11 bases. CDR3 size: 17 residues. With V trimmed by 2 bases and J by 3 bases, 6 bases remained unmatched. Per germline, CDR1 SGHAT and CDR2 FQNNGV. The DNA for the CDR3 is TGTGCCAGCAGCTTAAATTTTGGGACAGGGGGCTACAATGAGCAGTTCTTC. Translating it yields CASSLNFGTGGYNEQFF.

This clonotype was picked up a small number of times. The genes are TRBV3-1 and TRBJ2-3; 13 positions match TRBD2. J gave up 8 bases and V 1 base, and 6 bases lay outside the gene matches. Germline V gives CDR1 LGHDT, CDR2 YNNKEL (reference sequence). CDR3 length: 16 amino acids. This chain's CDR3 is CASSQVTSGRMGTQYF. In DNA form, the CDR3 reads TGTGCCAGCAGCCAAGTGACTAGCGGGAGGATGGGTACGCAGTATTTT.

This clonotype showed up many times. This chain links TRBV7-2 with TRBJ2-1; weak D call: TRBD2 (6 bases). This CDR3 is built from 15 residues. Trimming cost V 4 bases and J 3 bases, with 13 bases left between them. In germline, CDR1 is SGHTA, CDR2 FQGNSA. CDR3 in amino acids: CASSSPPGVYNEQFF. Written as DNA, the CDR3 is TGTGCCAGCAGCTCCCCCCCGGGGGTCTACAATGAGCAGTTCTTC.

The chain is built from TRBV27 and TRBJ1-4; tentative D call: TRBD1 (5 bases). The V gene's germline CDR1 is MNHEY and CDR2 SMNVEV (reference sequence). The CDR3 extends over 14 amino acids. V gave up 3 bases and J gave up 5 bases, with 10 bases separating them. The CDR3 is CASSFGTENEKLFF. In DNA, the CDR3 is TGTGCCAGCAGTTTTGGGACCGAGAATGAAAAACTGTTTTTT.

This clonotype was counted only a few times. The J gene is TRBJ1-1, the V gene TRBV20-1; D call uncertain. The CDR3 is 12 amino acids. Trimming took 1 base from V and 1 from J, leaving 4 bases between them. The germline gives CDR1 DFQATT, CDR2 SNEGSKA (reference sequence). The CDR3 sequence: CSARGGNTEAFF. Here the CDR3 DNA reads TGCAGTGCTAGAGGGGGGAACACTGAAGCTTTCTTT.

This chain connects TRBV6-2 or TRBV6-3 to TRBJ2-3; perhaps TRBD2 as D (6 bases). The germline V gene has CDR1 MNHEY and CDR2 SVGEGT. V was pared by 2 bases and J by 1 base, with 13 bases between. This CDR3 comprises 16 residues. The CDR3 coding sequence is TGTGCCAGCAGTTACGGCAGCAGGGAGGGCACAGATACGCAGTATTTT. This codes for CASSYGSREGTDTQYF.

This clonotype came up many times. The chain couples TRBV24-1 to TRBJ2-1, with 11 positions matching TRBD2. Germline V gene lookup returns CDR1 KGHDR and CDR2 SFDVKD. This CDR3 region has 16 residues. Trimming cost V 3 bases and J 4 bases; bases outside gene matches: 4. The CDR3 DNA follows: TGTGCCACCAGTGATCGCCTAGCGGGGGGATACAATGAGCAGTTCTTC. Translated, it gives CATSDRLAGGYNEQFF.

This clonotype showed up many times. The CDR3 nucleotides read TGCGCCAGCAGCTCACAGGGTTTCAATAACATTCAGTACTTC. Encoded protein: CASSSQGFNNIQYF. The gene calls are TRBV5-1 and TRBJ2-4; a weak D match, TRBD1 (6 bases). Germline V lookup: CDR1 SGHRS, CDR2 YFSETQ. Trimming left V 3 bases short and J 7 bases short, with 14 bases between. The CDR3 loop spans 14 amino acids.

This clonotype was found many times. The chain recombines TRBV27 with TRBJ1-2; TRBD1 might be the D (5 bases). The V gene's germline CDR1 is MNHEY and CDR2 SMNVEV (reference sequence). The V gene lost 5 bases and the J gene lost 0 bases, with 13 bases spanning the gap. The CDR3 consists of 15 residues. CDR3 amino acids: CASSLGTAPNYGYTF. Here the CDR3 DNA reads TGTGCCAGCAGTCTCGGGACCGCACCTAACTATGGCTACACCTTC.

The CDR3 region has the DNA TGTGCCAGCAACACCCTAAGAGGGCGGCAGGGGTACCAGCCCCAGCATTTT. It is translated as CASNTLRGRQGYQPQHF. The chain joins TRBV6-1 to TRBJ1-5, with D possibly matching TRBD1 (6 bases). Germline V CDR1 and CDR2: MNHNS, SASEGT. V lost 7 bases and J lost 7, with 26 bases in between. The length of the CDR3 is 17 residues.

The chain employs TRBV3-1 and TRBJ1-1; D remains unclear. The CDR3 sequence is 11 residues long. V dropped 5 bases and J dropped 4 bases, with 5 bases sitting between them. CDR1 and CDR2 (germline): LGHDT, YNNKEL (reference sequence). The chain's CDR3 is CASSSFTEAFF. The CDR3 DNA sequence: TGTGCCAGCAGCAGTTTCACTGAAGCTTTCTTT.

This clonotype was seen only a few times. The rearrangement links TRBV11-2 to TRBJ1-6, with 9 bases identical to TRBD1. V lost 1 base and J lost 8; bases outside the gene matches: 12. The germline CDR1 and CDR2 sequences are SGHAT and FQNNGV. The CDR3 is 18 amino acids. Here the CDR3 reads CASSLVSLRGQGDSPLHF. The DNA for the CDR3 is TGTGCCAGCAGCTTAGTGTCTTTAAGGGGACAGGGTGATTCACCCCTCCACTTT.

The table lists this clonotype with a few counts. The chain recombines TRBV20-1 with TRBJ1-5; D not certain. Germline assignment: CDR1 DFQATT and CDR2 SNEGSKA (reference sequence). This CDR3 region has 13 residues. V was trimmed by 6 bases and J by 1 base, leaving 10 bases between them. CDR3 protein: CSAGGRSNQPQHF. CDR3 DNA: TGCAGTGCAGGAGGAAGGAGCAATCAGCCCCAGCATTTT.

This clonotype has just a few counts. V is TRBV28 and J is TRBJ2-1, with 8 bases lining up with TRBD1. The J segment lost 3 bases and the V segment lost 11 bases, leaving 6 bases of the junction unmatched. CDR3 length: 13 amino acids. Germline CDR1 is MDHEN and CDR2 is SYDVKM. For the CDR3, the DNA is TGTGCCTGGACCGGACAGGGCTACAATGAGCAGTTCTTC. As protein: CAWTGQGYNEQFF.

There are a few counts of this clonotype. The chain employs TRBV15 and TRBJ2-7; a weak D match, TRBD1 (6 bases). Germline V gene lookup returns CDR1 LNHNV and CDR2 YYDKDF (reference sequence). Trimming stripped 5 bases from V and 1 base from J, with 18 bases between. The CDR3 contains 16 residues. The CDR3 DNA reads as TGTGCCACCAGCGTGTATGTGGGAGACAGGTCCTACGAGCAGTACTTC. This gives the protein CATSVYVGDRSYEQYF.

The chain is built from TRBV20-1 and TRBJ2-3, with D perhaps TRBD2 (6 bases). Germline assignment: CDR1 DFQATT and CDR2 SNEGSKA (reference sequence). Trimming removed 0 bases from V and 8 bases from J, with 18 bases in between. The CDR3 loop spans 15 amino acids. CDR3: CSARDGDWRRGTQYF. CDR3 bases: TGCAGTGCTAGAGATGGGGACTGGAGGCGAGGTACGCAGTATTTT.

Only a few counts were recorded for this clonotype. The V gene is TRBV9, the J gene TRBJ2-3, with TRBD2 as a possible D gene (5 bases). V gave up 3 bases and J gave up 4 bases, with 6 bases separating them. This CDR3 contains 12 residues. Germline lookup yields CDR1 SGDLS and CDR2 YYNGEE. The CDR3: CASSGSADTQYF. The CDR3 DNA sequence: TGTGCCAGCAGCGGTAGCGCAGATACGCAGTATTTT.

This clonotype was picked up a small number of times. V usage is TRBV5-1 and J usage is TRBJ2-3, with TRBD2 matching 12 bases. The CDR3 covers 16 residues. With V trimmed by 5 bases and J by 4 bases, 8 bases remained unmatched. Germline V gives CDR1 SGHRS, CDR2 YFSETQ. The CDR3 region has the DNA TGCGCCAGCAGTTTTGCAGGACTAGCGGGATCAGATACGCAGTATTTT. This sequence encodes CASSFAGLAGSDTQYF.

The genes are TRBV3-1 and TRBJ2-3, with unresolved D. The CDR3 is made up of 12 amino acids. CDR1 is LGHDT and CDR2 is YNNKEL in the germline V gene (reference sequence). The V and J ends lost 2 bases and 8 bases respectively, with 8 bases between them. CDR3 region: CASSQLGRTQYF. The DNA of the CDR3 is TGTGCCAGCAGCCAATTAGGACGTACGCAGTATTTT.

Regarding this clonotype: Because it lacks the conserved phenylalanine or tryptophan at the end, this CDR3 is likely a read error. The DNA is omitted, as the CDR3 cannot be located on it reliably, and the CDR3 follows TCRdb's listing. The CDR3 loop reads CASSHSGTGKI. The gene calls are TRBV6-4 and TRBJ2-7; TRBD1, the D gene given by the table, was not confirmed from the DNA. The CDR3 sequence runs 11 residues, both termini included. The germline gives CDR1 MRHNA, CDR2 SNTAGT.

This clonotype came up a few times. The CDR3 region is CASSQDPRGGLSSYNEQFF. CDR3 nucleotide sequence: TGCGCCAGCAGCCAAGATCCCCGCGGGGGTTTAAGCTCCTACAATGAGCAGTTCTTC. V usage is TRBV4-3 and J usage is TRBJ2-1, with 7 bases fitting TRBD2. Germline V CDR1 and CDR2: LGHNA, YSLEER. The trim removed 0 bases at V and 0 bases at J, leaving 11 bases unmatched. This CDR3 is 19 amino acids long.